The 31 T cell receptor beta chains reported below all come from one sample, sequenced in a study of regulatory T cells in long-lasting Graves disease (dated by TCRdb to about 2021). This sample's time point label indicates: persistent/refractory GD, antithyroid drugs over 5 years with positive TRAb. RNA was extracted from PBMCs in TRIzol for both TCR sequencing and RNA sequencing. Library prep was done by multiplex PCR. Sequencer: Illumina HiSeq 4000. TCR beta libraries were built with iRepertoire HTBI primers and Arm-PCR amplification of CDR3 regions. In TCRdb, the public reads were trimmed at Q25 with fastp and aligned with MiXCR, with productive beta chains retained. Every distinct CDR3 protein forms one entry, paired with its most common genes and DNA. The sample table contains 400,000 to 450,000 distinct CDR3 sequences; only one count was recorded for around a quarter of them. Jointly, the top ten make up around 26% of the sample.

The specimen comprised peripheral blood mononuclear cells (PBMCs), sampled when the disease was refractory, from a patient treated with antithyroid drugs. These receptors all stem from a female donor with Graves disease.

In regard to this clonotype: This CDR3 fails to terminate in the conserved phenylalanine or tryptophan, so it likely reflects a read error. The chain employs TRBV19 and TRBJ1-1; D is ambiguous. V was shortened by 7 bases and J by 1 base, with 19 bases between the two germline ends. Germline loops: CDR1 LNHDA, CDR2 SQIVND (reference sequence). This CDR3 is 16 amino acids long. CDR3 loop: CASTMGWGWRNTEAFP. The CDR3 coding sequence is TGTGCCAGTACGATGGGCTGGGGATGGAGGAACACTGAAGCTTTCCCT.

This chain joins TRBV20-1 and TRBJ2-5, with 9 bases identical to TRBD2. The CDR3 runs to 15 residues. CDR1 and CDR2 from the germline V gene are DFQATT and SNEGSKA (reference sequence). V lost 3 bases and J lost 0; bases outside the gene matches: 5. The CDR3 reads CSASLAGGNQETQYF. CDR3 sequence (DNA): TGCAGTGCTAGTCTGGCGGGAGGGAACCAAGAGACCCAGTACTTC.

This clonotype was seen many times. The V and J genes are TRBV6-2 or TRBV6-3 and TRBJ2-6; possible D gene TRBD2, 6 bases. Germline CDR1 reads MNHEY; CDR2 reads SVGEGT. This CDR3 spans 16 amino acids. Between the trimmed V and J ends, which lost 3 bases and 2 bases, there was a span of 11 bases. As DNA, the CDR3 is TGTGCCAGCAGTTATTCCGGGGGAGCTGGGGCCAACGTCCTGACTTTC. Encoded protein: CASSYSGGAGANVLTF.

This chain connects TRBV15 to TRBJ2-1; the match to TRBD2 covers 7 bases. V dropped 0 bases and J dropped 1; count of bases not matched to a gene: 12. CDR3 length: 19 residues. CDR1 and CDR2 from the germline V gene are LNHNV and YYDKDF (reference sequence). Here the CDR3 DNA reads TGTGCCACCAGCAGAGATTTTTCGGCGGGAGCGTCGTCCTACAATGAGCAGTTCTTC. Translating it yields CATSRDFSAGASSYNEQFF.

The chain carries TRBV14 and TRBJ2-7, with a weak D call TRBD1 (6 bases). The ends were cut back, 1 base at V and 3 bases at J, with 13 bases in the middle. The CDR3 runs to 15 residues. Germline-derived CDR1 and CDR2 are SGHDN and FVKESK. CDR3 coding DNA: TGTGCCAGCAGCCAAGTCGTGGCAGGGGACTACGAGCAGTACTTC. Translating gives CASSQVVAGDYEQYF.

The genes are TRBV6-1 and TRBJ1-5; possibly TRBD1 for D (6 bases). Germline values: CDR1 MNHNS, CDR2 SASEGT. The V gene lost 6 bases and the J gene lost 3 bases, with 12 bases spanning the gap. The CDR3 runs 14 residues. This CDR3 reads CASRPGQFNQPQHF. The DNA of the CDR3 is TGTGCCAGCAGACCCGGACAGTTCAATCAGCCCCAGCATTTT.

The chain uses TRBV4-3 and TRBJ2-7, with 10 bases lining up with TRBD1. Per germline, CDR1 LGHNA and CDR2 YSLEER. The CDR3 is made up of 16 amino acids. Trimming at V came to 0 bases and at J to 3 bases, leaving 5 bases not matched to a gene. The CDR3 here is CASSQDFDRGLYEQYF. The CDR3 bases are TGCGCCAGCAGCCAAGATTTCGACAGGGGGCTCTACGAGCAGTACTTC.

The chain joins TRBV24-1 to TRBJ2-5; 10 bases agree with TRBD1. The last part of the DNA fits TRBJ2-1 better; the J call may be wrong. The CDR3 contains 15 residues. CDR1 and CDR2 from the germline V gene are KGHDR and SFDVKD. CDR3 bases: TGTGCCACCAGTGGTGGGACAGGGGCCTACAATGAGCAGTTCTTC. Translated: CATSGGTGAYNEQFF.

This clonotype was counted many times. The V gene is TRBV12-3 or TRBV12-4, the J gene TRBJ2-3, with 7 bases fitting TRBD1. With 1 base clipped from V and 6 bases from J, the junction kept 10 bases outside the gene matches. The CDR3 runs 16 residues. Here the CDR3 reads CASSLGIGGQGDTQYF. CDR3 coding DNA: TGTGCCAGCAGTTTAGGAATAGGGGGCCAGGGGGATACGCAGTATTTT.

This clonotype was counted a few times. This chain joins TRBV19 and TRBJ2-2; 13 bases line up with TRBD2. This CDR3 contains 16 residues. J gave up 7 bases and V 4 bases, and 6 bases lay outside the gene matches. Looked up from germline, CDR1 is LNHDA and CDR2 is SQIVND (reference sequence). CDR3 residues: CASSTTSGRGGGELFF. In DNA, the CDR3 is TGTGCCAGTAGTACTACTAGCGGGAGGGGTGGCGGGGAGCTGTTTTTT. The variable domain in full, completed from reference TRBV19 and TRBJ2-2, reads DGGITQSPKYLFRKEGQNVTLSCEQNLNHDAMYWYRQDPGQGLRLIYYSQIVNDFQKGDIAEGYSVSREKKESFPLTVTSAQKNPTAFYLCASSTTSGRGGGELFFGEGSRLTVL.

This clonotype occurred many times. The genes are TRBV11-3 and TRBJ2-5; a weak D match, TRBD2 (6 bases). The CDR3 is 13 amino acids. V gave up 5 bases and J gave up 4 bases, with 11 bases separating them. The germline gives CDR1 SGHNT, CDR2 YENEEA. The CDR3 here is CASSRGLTETQYF. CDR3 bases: TGTGCCAGCAGCCGGGGGTTAACAGAGACCCAGTACTTC.

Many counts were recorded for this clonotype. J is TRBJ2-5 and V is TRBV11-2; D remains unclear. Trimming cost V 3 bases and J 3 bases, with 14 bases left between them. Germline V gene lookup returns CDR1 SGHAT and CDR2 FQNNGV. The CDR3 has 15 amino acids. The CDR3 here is CASSLRSLGKETQYF. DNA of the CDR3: TGTGCCAGCAGCTTGAGGAGTTTGGGGAAAGAGACCCAGTACTTC.

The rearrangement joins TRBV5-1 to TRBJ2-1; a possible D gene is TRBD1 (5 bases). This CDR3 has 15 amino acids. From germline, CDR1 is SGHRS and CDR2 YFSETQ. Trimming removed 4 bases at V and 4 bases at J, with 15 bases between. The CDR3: CASSTEGSGYNEQFF. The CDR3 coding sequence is TGCGCCAGCAGCACCGAAGGTTCAGGGTACAATGAGCAGTTCTTC.

The CDR3 region has the DNA TGCGCCAGCCAGAGGGGGGCGGAGAACACCGGGGAGCTGTTTTTT. It specifies CASQRGAENTGELFF. The chain uses TRBV5-1 and TRBJ2-2, with D perhaps TRBD1 or TRBD2 (6 bases each). This CDR3 spans 15 amino acids. Germline values: CDR1 SGHRS, CDR2 YFSETQ. With 7 bases removed from V and 1 base from J, the gap between germline ends came to 14 bases.

The CDR3 protein is CASSPQDRGPYEQYF. DNA for the CDR3: TGTGCCAGTAGTCCCCAGGACAGGGGTCCCTACGAGCAGTACTTC. The J gene is TRBJ2-7, the V gene TRBV19; 9 nucleotides line up with TRBD1. V dropped 5 bases and J dropped 2; count of bases not matched to a gene: 7. Per the germline V gene, CDR1 is LNHDA and CDR2 is SQIVND (reference sequence). The CDR3 runs to 15 residues.

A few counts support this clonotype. CDR3 nucleotide sequence: TGCAGCGTCGATGGACAGGATCGGAAAGGCTACACCTTC. It is translated as CSVDGQDRKGYTF. The rearrangement uses TRBV29-1 and TRBJ1-2; 7 nucleotides match TRBD1. J was trimmed by 8 bases and V by 6 bases; bases with no gene match: 12. CDR3 size: 13 residues. The germline CDR1 and CDR2 sequences are SQVTM and ANQGSEA.

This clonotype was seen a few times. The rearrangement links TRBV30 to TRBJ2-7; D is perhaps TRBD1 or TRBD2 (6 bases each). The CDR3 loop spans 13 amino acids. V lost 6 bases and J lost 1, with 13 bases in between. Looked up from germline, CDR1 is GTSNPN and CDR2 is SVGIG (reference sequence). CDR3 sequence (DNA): TGTGCCTGCCGCGGGACACCGTCCTACGAGCAGTACTTC. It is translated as CACRGTPSYEQYF.

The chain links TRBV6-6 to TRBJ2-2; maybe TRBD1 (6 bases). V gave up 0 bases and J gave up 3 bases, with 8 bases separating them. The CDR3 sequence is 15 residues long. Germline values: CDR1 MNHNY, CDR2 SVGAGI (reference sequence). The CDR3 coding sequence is TGTGCCAGCAGTTACTCGCCAGGGGACACCGGGGAGCTGTTTTTT. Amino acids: CASSYSPGDTGELFF.

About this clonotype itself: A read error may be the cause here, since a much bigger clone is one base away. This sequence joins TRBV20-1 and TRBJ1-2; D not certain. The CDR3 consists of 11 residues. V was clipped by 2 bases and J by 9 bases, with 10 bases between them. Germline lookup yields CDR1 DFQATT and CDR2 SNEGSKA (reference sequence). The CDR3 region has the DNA TGCAGTGCTAGATCTGGAGCGAGCTACACCTTC. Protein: CSARSGASYTF.

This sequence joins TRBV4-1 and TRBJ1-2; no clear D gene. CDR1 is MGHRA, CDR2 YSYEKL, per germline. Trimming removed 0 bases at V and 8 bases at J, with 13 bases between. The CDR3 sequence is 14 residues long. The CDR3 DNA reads TGCGCCAGCAGCCAAGATCTCGACCGCGGGGGCTACACCTTC. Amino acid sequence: CASSQDLDRGGYTF.

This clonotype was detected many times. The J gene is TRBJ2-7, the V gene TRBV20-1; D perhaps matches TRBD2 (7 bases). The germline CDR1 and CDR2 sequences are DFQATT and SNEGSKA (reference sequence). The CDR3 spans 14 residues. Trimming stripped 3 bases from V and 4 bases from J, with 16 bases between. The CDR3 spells CSASEGEGQYEQYF. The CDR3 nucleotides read TGCAGTGCTAGTGAGGGGGAGGGCCAGTACGAGCAGTACTTC.

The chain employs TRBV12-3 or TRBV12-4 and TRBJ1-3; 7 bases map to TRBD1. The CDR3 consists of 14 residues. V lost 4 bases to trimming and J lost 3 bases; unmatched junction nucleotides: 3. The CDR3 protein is CASSSGTVGNTIYF. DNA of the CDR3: TGTGCCAGCAGTTCCGGGACAGTTGGAAACACCATATATTTT.

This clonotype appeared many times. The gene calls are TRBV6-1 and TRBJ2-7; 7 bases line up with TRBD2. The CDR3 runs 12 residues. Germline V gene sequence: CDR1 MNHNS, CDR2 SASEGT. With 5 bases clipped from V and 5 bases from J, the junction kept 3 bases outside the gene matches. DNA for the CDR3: TGTGCCAGCAGTACTGGGGGGGACGAGCAGTACTTC. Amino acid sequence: CASSTGGDEQYF.

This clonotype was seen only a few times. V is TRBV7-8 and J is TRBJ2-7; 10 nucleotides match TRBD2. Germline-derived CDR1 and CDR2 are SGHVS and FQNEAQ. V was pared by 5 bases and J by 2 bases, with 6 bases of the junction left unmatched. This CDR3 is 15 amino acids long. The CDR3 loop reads CASSASGSHTYEQYF. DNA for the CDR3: TGTGCCAGCAGCGCTAGCGGGAGCCATACCTACGAGCAGTACTTC.

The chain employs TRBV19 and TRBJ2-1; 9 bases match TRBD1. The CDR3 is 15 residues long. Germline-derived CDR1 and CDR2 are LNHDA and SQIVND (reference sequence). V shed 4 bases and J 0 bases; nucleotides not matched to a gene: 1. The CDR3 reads CASSKGQGSYNEQFF. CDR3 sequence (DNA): TGTGCCAGTAGTAAGGGACAGGGCTCCTACAATGAGCAGTTCTTC. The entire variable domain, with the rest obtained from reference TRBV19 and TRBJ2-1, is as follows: DGGITQSPKYLFRKEGQNVTLSCEQNLNHDAMYWYRQDPGQGLRLIYYSQIVNDFQKGDIAEGYSVSREKKESFPLTVTSAQKNPTAFYLCASSKGQGSYNEQFFGPGTRLTVL.

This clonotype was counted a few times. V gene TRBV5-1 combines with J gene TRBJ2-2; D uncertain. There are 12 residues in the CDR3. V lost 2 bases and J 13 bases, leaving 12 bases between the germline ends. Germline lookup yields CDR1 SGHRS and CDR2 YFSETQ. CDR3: CASSFPSAVLFF. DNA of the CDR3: TGCGCCAGCAGCTTCCCCTCCGCGGTGCTGTTTTTT.

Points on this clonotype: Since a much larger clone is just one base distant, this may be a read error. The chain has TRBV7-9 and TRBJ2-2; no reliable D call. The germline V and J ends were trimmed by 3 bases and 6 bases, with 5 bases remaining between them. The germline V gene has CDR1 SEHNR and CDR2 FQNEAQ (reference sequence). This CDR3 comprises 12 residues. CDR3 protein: CASSFAAGELFF. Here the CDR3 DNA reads TGTGCCAGCAGCTTTGCGGCCGGGGAGCTGTTTTTT.

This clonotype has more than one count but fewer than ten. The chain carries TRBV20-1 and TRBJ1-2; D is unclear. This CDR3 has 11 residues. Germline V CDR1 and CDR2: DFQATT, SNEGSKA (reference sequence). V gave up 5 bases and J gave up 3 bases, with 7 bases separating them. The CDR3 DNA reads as TGCAGTGCTCACATGGACTATGGCTACACCTTC. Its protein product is CSAHMDYGYTF.

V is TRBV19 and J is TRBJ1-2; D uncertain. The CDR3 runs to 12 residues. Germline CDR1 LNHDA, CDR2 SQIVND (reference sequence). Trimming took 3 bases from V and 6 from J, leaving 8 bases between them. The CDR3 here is CASSINRDGYTF. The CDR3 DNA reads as TGTGCCAGTAGTATCAATCGGGATGGCTACACCTTC.

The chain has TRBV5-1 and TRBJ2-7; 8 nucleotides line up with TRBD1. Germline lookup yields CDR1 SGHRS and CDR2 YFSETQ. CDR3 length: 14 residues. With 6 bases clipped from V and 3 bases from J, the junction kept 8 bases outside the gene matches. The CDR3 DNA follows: TGCGCCAGCACCCAGGACAGGGTTAGCTACGAGCAGTACTTC. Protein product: CASTQDRVSYEQYF.

The CDR3 region is CSASVDGGYEQYF. CDR3 bases: TGCAGTGCTAGTGTGGACGGGGGCTACGAGCAGTACTTC. This chain links TRBV20-1 with TRBJ2-7, with D perhaps matching TRBD2 (6 bases). Trimming took 3 bases from V and 3 from J, leaving 12 bases between them. This CDR3 comprises 13 residues. The V gene's germline CDR1 is DFQATT and CDR2 SNEGSKA (reference sequence).